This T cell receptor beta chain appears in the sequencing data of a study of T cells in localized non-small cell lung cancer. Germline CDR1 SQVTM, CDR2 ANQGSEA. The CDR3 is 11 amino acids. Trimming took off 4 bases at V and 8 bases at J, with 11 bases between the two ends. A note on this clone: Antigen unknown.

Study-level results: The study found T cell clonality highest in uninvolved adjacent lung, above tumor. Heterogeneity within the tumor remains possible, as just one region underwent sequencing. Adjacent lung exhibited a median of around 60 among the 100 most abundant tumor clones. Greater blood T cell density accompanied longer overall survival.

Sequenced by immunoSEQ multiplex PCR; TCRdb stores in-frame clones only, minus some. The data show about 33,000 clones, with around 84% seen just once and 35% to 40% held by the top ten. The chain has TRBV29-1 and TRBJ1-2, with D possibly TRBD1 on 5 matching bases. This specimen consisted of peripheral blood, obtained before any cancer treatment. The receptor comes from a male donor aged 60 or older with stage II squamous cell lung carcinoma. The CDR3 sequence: CSVVLTGGYTF. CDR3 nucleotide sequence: TGCAGCGTTGTTCTTACAGGAGGCTACACCTTC.